One sample yielded the 26 T cell receptor beta chains listed below, sequenced in a study of identical twins. Via MiXCR, TCRdb re-called the 5' RACE reads, giving one row per CDR3 protein. Of roughly 250,000 distinct CDR3 sequences listed, approximately 6.8% are singletons. These same data were also listed under a study on yellow fever vaccine responses in identical twins.

The sequenced sample consisted of CD8+ T cells sorted from blood. The receptors were sampled from a woman aged 18-29 years in good health.

This clonotype was seen a handful of times. The chain carries TRBV7-9 and TRBJ2-5; 9 bases fit TRBD1. Germline assignment: CDR1 SEHNR and CDR2 FQNEAQ (reference sequence). V lost 4 bases, J lost 7 bases, and 7 bases stayed unmatched. The CDR3 length is 14 residues. DNA for the CDR3: TGTGCCAGCAGCTGGGGACAGGGAAAGGGGACCCAGTACTTC. It codes for CASSWGQGKGTQYF. The complete variable domain, with remaining parts taken from reference TRBV7-9 and TRBJ2-5, reads DTGVSQNPRHKITKRGQNVTFRCDPISEHNRLYWYRQTLGQGPEFLTYFQNEAQLEKSRLLSDRFSAERPKGSFSTLEIQRTEQGDSAMYLCASSWGQGKGTQYFGPGTRLLVL.

Only a few counts were recorded for this clonotype. The chain is built from TRBV20-1 and TRBJ2-1; the match to TRBD2 covers 11 bases. Germline V gene lookup returns CDR1 DFQATT and CDR2 SNEGSKA (reference sequence). Unmatched junction bases numbered 5, after V lost 2 bases and J lost 2 bases. The CDR3 runs to 16 residues. The CDR3 DNA reads as TGCAGTGCTAGAAGGGCACTAGCGGGAGCCTACAATGAGCAGTTCTTC. Amino acid sequence: CSARRALAGAYNEQFF.

This clonotype was detected many times. The rearrangement uses TRBV12-3 or TRBV12-4 and TRBJ1-5; D unclear. Between the trimmed V and J ends, which lost 6 bases and 1 base, there was a span of 7 bases. The CDR3 covers 13 residues. The CDR3 sequence is CASRDASNQPQHF. The CDR3 bases are TGTGCCAGCAGAGACGCGAGCAATCAGCCCCAGCATTTT.

In this sample, this clonotype turned up a few times. The chain links TRBV11-1 to TRBJ2-1; 12 nucleotides agree with TRBD1. Germline lookup yields CDR1 SGHAT and CDR2 FQDESV (reference sequence). Unmatched junction bases numbered 14, after V lost 5 bases and J lost 0 bases. This CDR3 has 20 amino acids. The CDR3 DNA sequence: TGTGCCAGCAGCGGGACCGTTGGGACAGGGGGCTACCCCTCCTACAATGAGCAGTTCTTC. Translation gives CASSGTVGTGGYPSYNEQFF.

This clonotype has at least ten counts. This chain uses TRBV6-5 with TRBJ2-2; TRBD2 aligns across 9 bases. This CDR3 spans 15 amino acids. The junction had 1 base not matched to a gene; V was cut back by 0 bases and J by 5 bases. CDR1 and CDR2 (germline): MNHEY, SVGAGI. For the CDR3, the DNA is TGTGCCAGCAGTTACTCTAGCGGGAGAACCGGGGAGCTGTTTTTT. The encoded protein is CASSYSSGRTGELFF.

This clonotype appeared many times. The gene calls are TRBV24-1 and TRBJ2-6; a possible D gene is TRBD1 (6 bases). This CDR3 has 16 residues. CDR1 is KGHDR, CDR2 SFDVKD, per germline. V was trimmed by 4 bases and J by 1 base, leaving 10 bases between them. The DNA of the CDR3 is TGTGCCACCAGTGACTCGACAGGTTCTGGGGCCAACGTCCTGACTTTC. This gives the protein CATSDSTGSGANVLTF.

This clonotype was detected many times. V gene TRBV4-1 combines with J gene TRBJ2-4, with 10 nucleotides matching TRBD1. Germline V CDR1 and CDR2: MGHRA, YSYEKL. CDR3 length: 15 amino acids. V shed 1 base and J 9 bases; nucleotides not matched to a gene: 6. CDR3 DNA sequence: TGCGCCAGCAGCCAAGCGGGGACAGGGGTGAGCATTCAGTACTTC. Amino acid sequence: CASSQAGTGVSIQYF.

The chain employs TRBV12-3 or TRBV12-4 and TRBJ2-3; no definite D call. V was trimmed by 7 bases and J by 1 base, leaving 15 bases between them. The CDR3 totals 15 residues. The CDR3: CASTKVLLGTDTQYF. The CDR3 DNA is TGTGCCAGCACCAAGGTCCTACTTGGCACAGATACGCAGTATTTT.

The chain joins TRBV3-1 to TRBJ2-7; D is uncertain. V was clipped by 5 bases and J by 0 bases, with 11 bases between them. CDR3 size: 14 residues. Germline V gene data show CDR1 as LGHDT and CDR2 as YNNKEL (reference sequence). CDR3 loop: CASSTRPGSYEQYV. The CDR3 DNA follows: TGTGCCAGCAGCACCCGACCCGGCTCCTACGAGCAGTACGTC.

This clonotype was observed many times. V is TRBV29-1 and J is TRBJ2-1, with TRBD2 matching 13 bases. Trimming at V came to 0 bases and at J to 2 bases, leaving 4 bases not matched to a gene. This CDR3 is built from 17 residues. The germline gives CDR1 SQVTM, CDR2 ANQGSEA. The CDR3 bases are TGCAGCGTTGAAGATCCCGGACTAGCGGGAGCCTACAATGAGCAGTTCTTC. Its translation: CSVEDPGLAGAYNEQFF.

This clonotype showed up many times. The chain uses TRBV2 and TRBJ2-1; weak D call: TRBD2 (5 bases). Germline CDR1 and CDR2: SNHLY and FYNNEI. The V end was cut by 5 bases, the J end by 6 bases, with 14 bases between. The CDR3 runs 14 residues. Here the CDR3 reads CASSYGITPNEQFF. Written as DNA, the CDR3 is TGTGCCAGCAGTTACGGGATTACCCCCAATGAGCAGTTCTTC.

Remarks on this clonotype: This clone may be a read error of a much larger clone one base away. The V gene is TRBV11-2, the J gene TRBJ2-1, with TRBD1 matching over 7 bases. Germline assignment: CDR1 SGHAT and CDR2 FQNNGV. CDR3 length: 19 residues. The CDR3 DNA is TGTGCCACCAGCTTAGATATGTGGTCAGGGGGTAGTTCCTACAATGAGCAGTTCTTC. It specifies CATSLDMWSGGSSYNEQFF. The full variable domain, with the rest looked up from reference TRBV11-2 and TRBJ2-1, is EAGVAQSPRYKIIEKRQSVAFWCNPISGHATLYWYQQILGQGPKLLIQFQNNGVVDDSQLPKDRFSAERLKGVDSTLKIQPAKLEDSAVYLCATSLDMWSGGSSYNEQFFGPGTRLTVL.

The chain couples TRBV7-2 to TRBJ2-3, with 10 bases lining up with TRBD2. The CDR3 is 12 amino acids. Germline CDR1 reads SGHTA; CDR2 reads FQGNSA. V was clipped by 10 bases and J by 10 bases; unmatched bases: 8. CDR3 nucleotide sequence: TGTGCCATGAGCTCTAGCGGGAGTGCGCAGTATTTT. This encodes CAMSSSGSAQYF.

In this sample, this clonotype turned up many times. This chain links TRBV20-1 with TRBJ2-3; 9 bases agree with TRBD2. The CDR3 length is 15 residues. The germline CDR1 and CDR2 sequences are DFQATT and SNEGSKA (reference sequence). The CDR3 spells CKVQHVAGAPDTQYF. For the CDR3, the DNA is TGCAAGGTCCAACACGTAGCGGGGGCCCCAGATACGCAGTATTTT.

This clonotype has only a few counts. The J gene is TRBJ2-7, the V gene TRBV6-2 or TRBV6-3; 7 positions match TRBD1. This CDR3 is built from 15 residues. The germline V gene encodes CDR1 MNHEY and CDR2 SVGEGT. Trimming took 4 bases from V and 3 from J; bases not matched to a gene: 9. CDR3 DNA sequence: TGTGCCAGCAGTTCCGCACGGACAGGCGACTACGAGCAGTACGTC. Translated, it gives CASSSARTGDYEQYV.

The J gene is TRBJ2-7, the V gene TRBV5-1; TRBD2 aligns across 9 bases. Germline V CDR1 and CDR2: SGHRS, YFSETQ. CDR3 length: 15 amino acids. Trimming removed 9 bases from V and 2 bases from J; junction bases left unmatched: 12. The CDR3 DNA is TGCGCCACCAACCCCGGGACTAGCTCGACCTACGAGCAGTACTTC. Its protein product is CATNPGTSSTYEQYF.

This clonotype appeared many times. The chain joins TRBV7-9 to TRBJ2-7; D gene unclear. The CDR3 covers 14 residues. Per the germline V gene, CDR1 is SEHNR and CDR2 is FQNEAQ (reference sequence). The V end lost 5 bases, the J end lost 3 bases, and 14 bases lay between the germline ends. The CDR3 is CASSPQTDNYEQYF. The CDR3 region has the DNA TGTGCCAGCAGCCCTCAAACCGACAACTACGAGCAGTACTTC.

The chain's CDR3 is CASSARTATNYGYTF. CDR3 DNA sequence: TGTGCCAGCAGCGCCCGGACAGCTACTAACTATGGCTACACCTTC. The chain links TRBV7-7 to TRBJ1-2; D is possibly TRBD1 (6 bases). This CDR3 is 15 amino acids long. V was clipped by 5 bases and J by 0 bases, with 13 bases between them. Germline values: CDR1 SSHAT, CDR2 FNYEAQ (reference sequence).

This chain joins TRBV12-3 or TRBV12-4 and TRBJ1-2, with D perhaps matching TRBD1 (5 bases). The CDR3 runs 14 residues. Trimming left V 1 base short and J 2 bases short, with 8 bases between. The CDR3 DNA follows: TGTGCCAGCAGTTTAGAGTCAGGGAACTATGGCTACACCTTC. This gives the protein CASSLESGNYGYTF.

This clonotype was seen only a few times. V usage is TRBV3-1 and J usage is TRBJ2-3; TRBD2 matches 10 bases. Germline loops: CDR1 LGHDT, CDR2 YNNKEL (reference sequence). J lost 2 bases, V lost 0 bases, and 11 bases had no gene match. CDR3 length: 19 amino acids. CDR3 in DNA: TGTGCCAGCAGCCAAGATGTTGTAGCGGGGGGACCACACACAGATACGCAGTATTTT. Amino acid sequence: CASSQDVVAGGPHTDTQYF.

The table lists this clonotype with many counts. V and J are TRBV29-1 and TRBJ2-7, with TRBD1 matching over 10 bases. Germline CDR1 SQVTM, CDR2 ANQGSEA. Trimming cost V 6 bases and J 5 bases; bases outside gene matches: 4. The CDR3 sequence is 12 residues long. The CDR3 DNA reads as TGCAGCGTCCGGGACAGGGGACACGAGCAGTACTTC. Translated: CSVRDRGHEQYF.

The rearrangement joins TRBV6-1 to TRBJ1-1; TRBD1 is a possible D gene (5 bases). V was trimmed by 6 bases and J by 3 bases, leaving 11 bases between them. Germline V gives CDR1 MNHNS, CDR2 SASEGT. This CDR3 contains 13 residues. The CDR3 is CASRLAGHTEAFF. CDR3 in DNA: TGTGCCAGCAGACTTGCAGGGCACACTGAAGCTTTCTTT.

This clonotype turned up a few times. The CDR3 nucleotides read TGTGCCAGCAGTGACGGACGGTGGAACACTGAAGCTTTCTTT. It is translated as CASSDGRWNTEAFF. The V call is TRBV2, the J call TRBJ1-1, with unresolved D. Trimming left V 3 bases short and J 1 base short, with 9 bases between. Germline V gene data show CDR1 as SNHLY and CDR2 as FYNNEI. The CDR3 sequence is 14 residues long.

This clonotype was seen ten or more times. The V call is TRBV15, the J call TRBJ2-7; 10 nucleotides align to TRBD1. The V gene's germline CDR1 is LNHNV and CDR2 YYDKDF (reference sequence). Trimming removed 5 bases from V and 4 bases from J; junction bases left unmatched: 5. This CDR3 is built from 14 residues. In DNA, the CDR3 is TGTGCCACCAGCCCGGGACAGGGGATTTACGAGCAGTACGTC. It is translated as CATSPGQGIYEQYV.

Points on this clonotype: A read error is possible here, since a much larger clone lies one base away. This chain uses TRBV10-3 with TRBJ2-3; D may be TRBD2 (6 bases). V was pared by 7 bases and J by 6 bases, with 20 bases between. The CDR3 loop spans 15 amino acids. Per the germline V gene, CDR1 is ENHRY and CDR2 is SYGVKD. The CDR3 DNA reads TGTGCCATCAACGAAAGACTAGGGCTAGGCGATACGCAGTATTTT. Its protein product is CAINERLGLGDTQYF.

This clonotype was found many times. J is TRBJ2-7 and V is TRBV9; 7 nucleotides agree with TRBD2. Germline loops: CDR1 SGDLS, CDR2 YYNGEE. The V segment lost 3 bases and the J segment 6 bases; nucleotides outside the gene matches: 12. The CDR3 consists of 15 residues. CDR3: CASSARLAPLGEQYF. Here the CDR3 DNA reads TGTGCCAGCAGCGCCAGACTAGCCCCTCTAGGCGAGCAGTACTTC.